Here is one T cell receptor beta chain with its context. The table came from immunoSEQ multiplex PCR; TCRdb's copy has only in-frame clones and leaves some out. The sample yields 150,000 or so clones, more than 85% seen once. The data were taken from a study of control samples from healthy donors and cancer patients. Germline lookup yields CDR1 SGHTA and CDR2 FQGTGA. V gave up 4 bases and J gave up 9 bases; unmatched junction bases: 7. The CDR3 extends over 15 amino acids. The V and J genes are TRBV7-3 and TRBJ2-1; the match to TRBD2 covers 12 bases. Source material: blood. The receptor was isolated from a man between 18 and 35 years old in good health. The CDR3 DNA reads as TGTGCCAGCAGCTCCCGACTAGCGGGAGTGGGTGAGCAGTTCTTC. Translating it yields CASSSRLAGVGEQFF.